This T cell receptor beta chain was identified during a study of blood T cells in healthy people across ages. CDR1 and CDR2 from the germline V gene are SGHAT and FQNNGV. V shed 5 bases and J shed 1 base, with 16 bases lying between them. The CDR3 runs 16 residues. Through a sample-barcoded 5' primer and a J-beta primer mix, a second PCR was run for 7 to 11 cycles. TCRdb independently ran MiXCR on the 5' RACE reads; one entry per CDR3 protein. Of about 1.6 million distinct CDR3 sequences in the sample, roughly 32% were seen once. The sequence was obtained from a woman aged 25 to 39 in good health. The V call is TRBV11-2, the J call TRBJ2-3; TRBD2 is a possible D gene (5 bases). The sample consisted of blood. The CDR3 region has the DNA TGTGCCAGCAGCGCTAGACCAGCGGAAGGCACAGATACGCAGTATTTT. It yields the protein CASSARPAEGTDTQYF.